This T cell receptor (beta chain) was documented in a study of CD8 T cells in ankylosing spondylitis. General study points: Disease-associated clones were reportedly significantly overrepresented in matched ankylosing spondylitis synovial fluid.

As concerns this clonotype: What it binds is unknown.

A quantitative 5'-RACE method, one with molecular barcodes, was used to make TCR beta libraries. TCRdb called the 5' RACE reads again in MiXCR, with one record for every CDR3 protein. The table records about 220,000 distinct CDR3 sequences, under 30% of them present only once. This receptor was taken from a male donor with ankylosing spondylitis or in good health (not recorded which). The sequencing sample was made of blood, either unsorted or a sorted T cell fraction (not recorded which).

The CDR3 DNA follows: TGCAGTGCTAGAGATAATGAGGTTTTCTCTGGGGCCAACGTCCTGACTTTC. Protein product: CSARDNEVFSGANVLTF. J is TRBJ2-6 and V is TRBV20-1; D not resolved. Germline values: CDR1 DFQATT, CDR2 SNEGSKA (reference sequence). Trimming shortened V by 0 bases and J by 0 bases, and 12 bases separated the two germline ends. This CDR3 has 17 residues.